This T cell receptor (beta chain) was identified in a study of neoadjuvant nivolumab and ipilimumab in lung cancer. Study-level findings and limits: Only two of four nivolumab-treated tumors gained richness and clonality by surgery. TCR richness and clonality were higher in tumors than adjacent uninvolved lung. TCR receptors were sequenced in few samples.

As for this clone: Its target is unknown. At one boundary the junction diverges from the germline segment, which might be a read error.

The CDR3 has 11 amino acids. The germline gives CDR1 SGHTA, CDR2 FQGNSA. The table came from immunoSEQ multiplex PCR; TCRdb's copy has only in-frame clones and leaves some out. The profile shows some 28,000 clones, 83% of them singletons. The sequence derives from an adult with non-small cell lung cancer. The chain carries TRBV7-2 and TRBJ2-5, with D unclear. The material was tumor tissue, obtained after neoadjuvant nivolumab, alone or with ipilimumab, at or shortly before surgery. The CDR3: CASSLVPGPNF. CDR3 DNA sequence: TGTGCCAGCAGCTTAGTCCCAGGCCCAAACTTC.